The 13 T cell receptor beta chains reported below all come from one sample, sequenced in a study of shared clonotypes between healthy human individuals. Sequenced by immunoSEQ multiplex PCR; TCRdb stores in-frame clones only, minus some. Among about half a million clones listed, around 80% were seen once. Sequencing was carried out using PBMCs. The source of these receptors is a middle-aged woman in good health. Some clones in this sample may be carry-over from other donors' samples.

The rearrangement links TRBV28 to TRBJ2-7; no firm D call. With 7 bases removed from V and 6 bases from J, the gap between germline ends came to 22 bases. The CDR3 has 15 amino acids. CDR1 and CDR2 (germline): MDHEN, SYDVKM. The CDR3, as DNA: TGTGCCAGCACCGACGTGGCGGCAGATGCGGCCGAGCAGTACTTC. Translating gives CASTDVAADAAEQYF.

CDR3 in amino acids: CASSSPRQGWYEQFF. CDR3 DNA sequence: TGTGCCAGCAGTTCTCCCCGACAGGGGTGGTACGAGCAGTTCTTC. The chain uses TRBV6-5 and TRBJ2-1; 8 bases align to TRBD1. Per germline, CDR1 MNHEY and CDR2 SVGAGI. The length of the CDR3 is 15 residues. V lost 4 bases and J lost 10; bases outside the gene matches: 12.

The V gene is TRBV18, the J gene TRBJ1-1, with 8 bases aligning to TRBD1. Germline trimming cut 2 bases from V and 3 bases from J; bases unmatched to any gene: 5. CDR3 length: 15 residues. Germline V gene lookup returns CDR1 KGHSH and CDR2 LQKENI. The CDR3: CASSPSRGQDTEAFF. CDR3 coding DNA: TGTGCCAGCTCACCAAGCAGGGGGCAGGACACTGAAGCTTTCTTT. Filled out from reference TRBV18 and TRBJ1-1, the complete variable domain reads NAGVMQNPRHLVRRRGQEARLRCSPMKGHSHVYWYRQLPEEGLKFMVYLQKENIIDESGMPKERFSAEFPKEGPSILRIQQVVRGDSAAYFCASSPSRGQDTEAFFGQGTRLTVV.

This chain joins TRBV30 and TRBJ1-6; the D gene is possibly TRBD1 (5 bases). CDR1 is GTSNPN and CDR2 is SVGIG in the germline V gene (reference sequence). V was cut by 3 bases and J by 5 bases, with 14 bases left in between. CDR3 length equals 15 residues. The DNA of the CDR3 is TGTGCCTGGAGAGCCCGGGGACCGAATAATTCACCCCTCCACTTT. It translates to CAWRARGPNNSPLHF.

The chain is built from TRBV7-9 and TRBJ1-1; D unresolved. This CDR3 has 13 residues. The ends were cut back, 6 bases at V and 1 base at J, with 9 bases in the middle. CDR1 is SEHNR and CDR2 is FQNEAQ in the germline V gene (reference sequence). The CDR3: CASSSTSNTEAFF. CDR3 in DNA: TGTGCCAGCAGTTCCACATCGAACACTGAAGCTTTCTTT.

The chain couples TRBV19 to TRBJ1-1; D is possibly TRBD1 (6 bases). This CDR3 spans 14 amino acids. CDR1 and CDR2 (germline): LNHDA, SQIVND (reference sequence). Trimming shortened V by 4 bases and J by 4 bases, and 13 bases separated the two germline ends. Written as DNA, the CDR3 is TGTGCCAGTAGTAACAGGGCATGGGGCACTGAAGCTTTCTTT. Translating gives CASSNRAWGTEAFF.

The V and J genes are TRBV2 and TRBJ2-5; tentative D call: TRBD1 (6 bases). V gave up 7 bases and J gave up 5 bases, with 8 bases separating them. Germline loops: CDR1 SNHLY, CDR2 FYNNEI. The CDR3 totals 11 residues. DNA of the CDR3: TGTGCCAGCACCCAGGGGGAGACCCAGTACTTC. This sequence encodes CASTQGETQYF. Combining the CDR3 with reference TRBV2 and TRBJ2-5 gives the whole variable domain EPEVTQTPSHQVTQMGQEVILRCVPISNHLYFYWYRQILGQKVEFLVSFYNNEISEKSEIFDDQFSVERPDGSNFTLKIRSTKLEDSAMYFCASTQGETQYFGPGTRLLVL.

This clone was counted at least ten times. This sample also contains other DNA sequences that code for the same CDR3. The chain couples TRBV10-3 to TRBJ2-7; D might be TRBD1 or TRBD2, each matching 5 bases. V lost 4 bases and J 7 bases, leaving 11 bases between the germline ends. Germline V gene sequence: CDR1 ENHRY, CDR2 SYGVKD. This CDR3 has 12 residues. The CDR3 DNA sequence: TGTGCCATCAGTGCCCAGGGCGGGGAGCAGTACTTC. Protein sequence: CAISAQGGEQYF.

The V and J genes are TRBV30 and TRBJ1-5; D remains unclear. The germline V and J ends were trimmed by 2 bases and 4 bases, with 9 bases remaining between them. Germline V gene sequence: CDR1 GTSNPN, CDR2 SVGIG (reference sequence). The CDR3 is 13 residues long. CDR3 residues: CAWSSDRNQPQHF. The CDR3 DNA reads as TGTGCCTGGAGTTCGGACCGTAATCAGCCCCAGCATTTT.

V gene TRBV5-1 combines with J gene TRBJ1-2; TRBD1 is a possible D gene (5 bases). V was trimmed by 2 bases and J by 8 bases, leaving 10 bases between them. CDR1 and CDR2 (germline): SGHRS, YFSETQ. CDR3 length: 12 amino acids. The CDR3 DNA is TGCGCCAGCAGCTTAAAGGGGAACGGCTACACCTTC. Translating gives CASSLKGNGYTF.

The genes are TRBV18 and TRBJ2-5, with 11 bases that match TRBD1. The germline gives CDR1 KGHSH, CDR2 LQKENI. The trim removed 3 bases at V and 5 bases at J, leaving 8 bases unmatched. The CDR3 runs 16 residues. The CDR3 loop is CASSPGQGASGETQYF. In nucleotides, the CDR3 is TGTGCCAGCTCACCTGGACAGGGGGCGAGTGGGGAGACCCAGTACTTC.

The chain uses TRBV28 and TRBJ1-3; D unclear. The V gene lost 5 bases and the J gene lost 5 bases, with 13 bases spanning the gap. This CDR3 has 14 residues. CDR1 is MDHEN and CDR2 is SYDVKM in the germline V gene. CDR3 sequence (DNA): TGTGCCAGCAGTACCCAGCAGGCGCGAAACACCATATATTTT. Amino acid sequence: CASSTQQARNTIYF.

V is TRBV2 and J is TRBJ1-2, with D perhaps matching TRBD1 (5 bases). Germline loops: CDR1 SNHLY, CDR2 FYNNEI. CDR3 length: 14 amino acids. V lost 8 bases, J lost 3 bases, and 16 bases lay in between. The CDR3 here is CASLGAGLDYGYTF. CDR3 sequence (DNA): TGTGCCAGCCTAGGGGCGGGGTTGGACTATGGCTACACCTTC.